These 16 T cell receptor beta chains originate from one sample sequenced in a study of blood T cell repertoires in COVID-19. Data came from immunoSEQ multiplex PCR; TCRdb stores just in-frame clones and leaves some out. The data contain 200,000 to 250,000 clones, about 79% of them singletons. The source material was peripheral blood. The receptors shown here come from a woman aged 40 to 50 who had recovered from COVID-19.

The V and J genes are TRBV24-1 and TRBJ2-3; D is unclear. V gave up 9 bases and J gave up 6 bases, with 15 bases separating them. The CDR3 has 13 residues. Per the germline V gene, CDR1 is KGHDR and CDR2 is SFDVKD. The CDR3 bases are TGTGCCACCTGCGACACCATTTCGGATACGCAGTATTTT. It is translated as CATCDTISDTQYF.

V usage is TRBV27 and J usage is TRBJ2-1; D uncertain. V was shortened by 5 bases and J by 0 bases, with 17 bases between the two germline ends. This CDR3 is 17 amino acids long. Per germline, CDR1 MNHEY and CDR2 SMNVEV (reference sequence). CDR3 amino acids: CASSQRQAFDSYNEQFF. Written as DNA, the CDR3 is TGTGCCAGCAGTCAACGTCAAGCGTTCGACTCCTACAATGAGCAGTTCTTC.

CDR3 coding DNA: TGTGCCAGCAGCCCTACTAGCGGGGGGGCCGCCGGGGAGCTGTTTTTT. It specifies CASSPTSGGAAGELFF. The chain has TRBV5-6 and TRBJ2-2, with TRBD2 identical over 13 bases. This CDR3 has 16 residues. V shed 4 bases and J 6 bases; nucleotides not matched to a gene: 6. Germline values: CDR1 SGHDT, CDR2 YYEEEE.

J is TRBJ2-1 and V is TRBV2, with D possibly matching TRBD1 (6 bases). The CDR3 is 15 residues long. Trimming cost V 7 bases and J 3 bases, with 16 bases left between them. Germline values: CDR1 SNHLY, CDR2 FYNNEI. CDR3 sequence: CASTLMGALYNEQFF. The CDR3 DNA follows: TGTGCCAGCACCTTAATGGGGGCTCTCTACAATGAGCAGTTCTTC. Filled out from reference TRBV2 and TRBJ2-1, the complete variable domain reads EPEVTQTPSHQVTQMGQEVILRCVPISNHLYFYWYRQILGQKVEFLVSFYNNEISEKSEIFDDQFSVERPDGSNFTLKIRSTKLEDSAMYFCASTLMGALYNEQFFGPGTRLTVL.

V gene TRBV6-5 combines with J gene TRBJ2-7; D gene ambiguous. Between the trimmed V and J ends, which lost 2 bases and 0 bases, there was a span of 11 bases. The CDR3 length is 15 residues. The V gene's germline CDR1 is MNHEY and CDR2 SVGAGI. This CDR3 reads CASSYGPASSYEQYF. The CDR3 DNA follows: TGTGCCAGCAGTTACGGGCCAGCAAGCTCCTACGAGCAGTACTTC.

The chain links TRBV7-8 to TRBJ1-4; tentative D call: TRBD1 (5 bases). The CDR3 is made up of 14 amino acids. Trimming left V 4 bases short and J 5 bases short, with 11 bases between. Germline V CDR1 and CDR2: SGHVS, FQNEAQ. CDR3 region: CASSSGLQNEKLFF. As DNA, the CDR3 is TGTGCCAGCAGCTCGGGACTGCAGAATGAAAAACTGTTTTTT.

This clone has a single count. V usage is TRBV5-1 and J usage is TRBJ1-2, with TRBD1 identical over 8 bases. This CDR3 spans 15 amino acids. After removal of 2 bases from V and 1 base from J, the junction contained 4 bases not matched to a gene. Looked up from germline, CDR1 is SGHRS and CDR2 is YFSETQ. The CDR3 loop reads CASSFTGGYNYGYTF. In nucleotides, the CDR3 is TGCGCCAGCAGCTTCACAGGGGGGTATAACTATGGCTACACCTTC.

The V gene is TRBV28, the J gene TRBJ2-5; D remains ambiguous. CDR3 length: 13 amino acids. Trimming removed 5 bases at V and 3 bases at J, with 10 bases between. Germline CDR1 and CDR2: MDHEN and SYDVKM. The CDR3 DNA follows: TGTGCCAGCAGTCACACACTAAAAGAGACCCAGTACTTC. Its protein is CASSHTLKETQYF.

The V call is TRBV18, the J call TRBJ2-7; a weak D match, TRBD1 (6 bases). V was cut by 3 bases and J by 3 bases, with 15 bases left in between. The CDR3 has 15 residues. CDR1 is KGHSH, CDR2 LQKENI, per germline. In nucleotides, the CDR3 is TGTGCCAGCTCACCCTGGGGGCCAGGCAACTACGAGCAGTACTTC. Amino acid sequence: CASSPWGPGNYEQYF.

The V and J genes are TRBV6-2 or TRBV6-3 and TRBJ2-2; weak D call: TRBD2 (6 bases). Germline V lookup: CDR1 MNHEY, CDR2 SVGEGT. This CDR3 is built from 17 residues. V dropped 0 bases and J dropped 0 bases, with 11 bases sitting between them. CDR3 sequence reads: CASSYSRRGANTGELFF. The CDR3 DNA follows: TGTGCCAGCAGTTACTCGAGGAGGGGCGCGAACACCGGGGAGCTGTTTTTT.

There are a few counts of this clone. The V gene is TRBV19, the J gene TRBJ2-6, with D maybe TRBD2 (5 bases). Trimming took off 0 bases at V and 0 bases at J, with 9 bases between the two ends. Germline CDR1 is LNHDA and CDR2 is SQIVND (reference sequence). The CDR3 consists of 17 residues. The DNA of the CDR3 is TGTGCCAGTAGTATAGAGAGGGTATCCTCTGGGGCCAACGTCCTGACTTTC. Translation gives CASSIERVSSGANVLTF.

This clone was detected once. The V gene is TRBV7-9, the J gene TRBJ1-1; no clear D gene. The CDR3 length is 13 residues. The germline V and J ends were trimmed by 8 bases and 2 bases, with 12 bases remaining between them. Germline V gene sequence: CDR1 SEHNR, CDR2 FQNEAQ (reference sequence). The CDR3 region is CASGHGVNTEAFF. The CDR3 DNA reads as TGTGCCAGCGGTCACGGGGTAAACACTGAAGCTTTCTTT.

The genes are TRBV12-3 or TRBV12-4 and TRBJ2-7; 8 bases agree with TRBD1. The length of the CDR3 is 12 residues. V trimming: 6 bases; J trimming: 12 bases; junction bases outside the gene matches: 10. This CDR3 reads CASRPDRARMYF. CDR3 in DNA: TGTGCCAGCAGGCCGGACAGGGCTCGTATGTACTTC.

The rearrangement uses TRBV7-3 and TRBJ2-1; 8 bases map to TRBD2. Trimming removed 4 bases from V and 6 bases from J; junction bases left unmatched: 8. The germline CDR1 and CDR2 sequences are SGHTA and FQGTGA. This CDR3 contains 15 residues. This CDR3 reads CASSYSGGVSNEQFF. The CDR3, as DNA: TGTGCCAGCAGCTACAGCGGGGGTGTTTCCAATGAGCAGTTCTTC.

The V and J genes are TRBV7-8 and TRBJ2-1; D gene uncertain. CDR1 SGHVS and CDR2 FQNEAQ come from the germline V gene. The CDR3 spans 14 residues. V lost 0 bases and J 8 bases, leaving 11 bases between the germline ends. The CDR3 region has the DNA TGTGCCAGCAGCTTAGCGCTAGTGAGCGATGAGCAGTTCTTC. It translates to CASSLALVSDEQFF.

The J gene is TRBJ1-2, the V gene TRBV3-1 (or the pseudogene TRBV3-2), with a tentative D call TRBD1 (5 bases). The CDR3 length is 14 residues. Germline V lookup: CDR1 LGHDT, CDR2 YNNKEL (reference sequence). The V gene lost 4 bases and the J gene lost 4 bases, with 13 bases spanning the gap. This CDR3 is CASSPMQGGYGYTF. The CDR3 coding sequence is TGTGCCAGCAGCCCTATGCAGGGAGGCTATGGCTACACCTTC.